This is a list of T cell receptor beta chains from one sample in a study of T-cell memory formation after mild COVID-19. TCRdb re-analysed the 5' RACE reads in MiXCR, keeping a single row per CDR3 protein. This sample has 300,000 to 350,000 distinct CDR3 sequences, with 10% to 15% found just once. The source material was PBMCs or a T cell subset sorted from them (not recorded which). The source is a man aged 18 to 30 who had mild COVID-19 (a few samples of this study predate the infection). Cell type and time point are not known. The CDR3 runs from the conserved cysteine through the conserved F or W. A D gene is named only where the DNA matches it firmly. The listing skips clone size in some rows; elsewhere it reads once, few, many or a size class.

clone size	V gene	D gene	J gene	CDR3 protein	CDR3 DNA
-	TRBV7-2	-	TRBJ2-3	CASRLERGKHTDTQYF	TGTGCCAGCAGACTTGAACGGGGGAAACACACAGATACGCAGTATTTT
few	TRBV7-2	TRBD1	TRBJ2-5	CASSARTGRSETQYF	TGTGCCAGCAGCGCCCGGACAGGACGGTCAGAGACCCAGTACTTC
-	TRBV9	-	TRBJ1-6	CASSVSTVDSPLHF	TGTGCCAGCAGCGTTTCGACCGTAGATTCACCCCTCCACTTT
few	TRBV20-1	-	TRBJ1-2	CSARGGPLRGLGGYTF	TGCAGTGCTAGAGGGGGTCCTCTGCGTGGGCTAGGCGGCTACACCTTC
-	TRBV7-2	-	TRBJ1-4	CASSLTAIPNEKLFF	TGTGCCAGCAGCCTAACAGCAATACCTAATGAAAAACTGTTTTTT
few	TRBV20-1	TRBD1	TRBJ1-1	CSARTMGQGKIAFF	TGCAGTGCTAGAACGATGGGACAGGGAAAAATTGCCTTCTTT
-	TRBV10-2	-	TRBJ2-5	CASRRLLQETQYF	TGCGCCAGCAGGAGACTTTTGCAAGAGACCCAGTACTTC
-	TRBV5-1	-	TRBJ1-6	CASSLDGEPINSPLHF	TGCGCCAGCAGCTTGGACGGGGAACCAATTAATTCACCCCTCCACTTT
few	TRBV5-1	TRBD2	TRBJ2-3	CASSGAGGHRPSTDTQYF	TGCGCCAGCAGCGGAGCGGGGGGCCATAGACCTAGCACAGATACGCAGTATTTT
few	TRBV7-8	-	TRBJ2-7	CASTPQTFPSFYEQYF	TGTGCCAGCACCCCCCAGACCTTCCCATCCTTCTACGAGCAGTACTTC
-	TRBV12-3/TRBV12-4	-	TRBJ2-3	CASRRQGISTDTQYF	TGTGCCAGCAGACGTCAGGGTATCTCCACAGATACGCAGTATTTT
few	TRBV20-1	-	TRBJ1-1	CSARPGGMNTEAFF	TGCAGTGCTAGACCCGGGGGAATGAACACTGAAGCTTTCTTT
-	TRBV27	-	TRBJ2-1	CASSFIGGSEQFF	TGTGCCAGCAGTTTCATCGGGGGAAGTGAGCAGTTCTTC
few	TRBV7-2	-	TRBJ1-5	CASNLYSNQPQHF	TGTGCCAGCAACCTTTATAGCAATCAGCCCCAGCATTTT
many	TRBV20-1	-	TRBJ2-1	CSASFGKGGSSYNEQFF	TGCAGTGCTAGCTTCGGCAAAGGGGGAAGCTCCTACAATGAGCAGTTCTTC
-	TRBV5-1	TRBD1	TRBJ1-2	CASSARDRDGYTF	TGCGCCAGCAGCGCCCGGGACAGGGATGGCTACACCTTC
few	TRBV9	-	TRBJ2-3	CASSVVAAGDTQYF	TGTGCCAGCAGCGTAGTTGCGGCGGGGGATACGCAGTATTTT
-	TRBV9	TRBD2	TRBJ2-7	CASSVGSGGAQNEQYF	TGTGCCAGCAGCGTAGGGAGCGGGGGGGCCCAGAACGAGCAGTACTTC
many	TRBV7-7	TRBD1	TRBJ2-3	CASSTGARDTQYF	TGTGCTAGCAGCACAGGGGCAAGGGATACGCAGTATTTT
few	TRBV7-2	TRBD2	TRBJ2-1	CASSQTGTRTDEQFF	TGTGCCAGCAGCCAAACGGGGACTAGGACGGATGAGCAGTTCTTC
few	TRBV29-1	TRBD2	TRBJ2-6	CSVAAGSGANVLTF	TGCAGCGTTGCAGCGGGGAGCGGGGCCAACGTCCTGACTTTC
-	TRBV20-1	-	TRBJ1-5	CSASHSPKQPQHF	TGCAGTGCTAGCCATAGCCCTAAGCAGCCCCAGCATTTT
few	TRBV27	-	TRBJ2-1	CASSAAGGGYNEQFF	TGTGCCAGCAGTGCGGCGGGTGGGGGGTACAATGAGCAGTTCTTC
many	TRBV4-2	-	TRBJ1-1	CASSQDRGGTEAFF	TGTGCCAGCAGCCAAGACAGGGGTGGCACTGAAGCTTTCTTT
-	TRBV27	-	TRBJ2-3	CASISELGSTQYF	TGTGCCAGCATTTCAGAGCTCGGTAGTACGCAGTATTTT
-	TRBV4-1	-	TRBJ1-6	CASSPGDSPLHF	TGCGCCAGCAGCCCAGGGGATTCACCCCTCCACTTT